The clone carrying this T cell receptor (beta chain) was counted a single time. The target antigen is unknown. Trimming removed 3 bases from V and 0 bases from J; junction bases left unmatched: 8. The CDR3 runs 18 residues. CDR1 LGHDT and CDR2 YNNKEL come from the germline V gene (reference sequence). A second roughly 7 to 11 cycle PCR used barcoded and J-beta primers. TCRdb reanalysed the 5' RACE reads using MiXCR and keeps one entry per CDR3 protein. The table includes around 1,900,000 distinct CDR3 sequences, around 42% detected once. This entry belongs to a study of blood T cells in healthy people across ages. Study background: Capture via template switching afforded approximately one barcoded beta molecule per two T cells.

Peripheral blood was drawn, roughly 10 milliliters per donor. The study's findings and limits: TCR beta diversity, measured per million T cells, fell in a roughly linear way with age.

The TCR comes from a human donor in good health. The specimen sequenced was blood. The V and J genes are TRBV3-1 and TRBJ2-1; 10 bases fit TRBD2. The CDR3 coding sequence is TGTGCCAGCAGCCAGGACCTACTAGCGGGGCTCTCCTACAATGAGCAGTTCTTC. Its protein is CASSQDLLAGLSYNEQFF.